A selection of T cell receptor beta chains follows, all from one sample in a study of blood T cell repertoires in COVID-19. Profiled with immunoSEQ multiplex PCR; TCRdb holds only in-frame clones, not every one. The table includes some 130,000 clones, 78% detected once. The sample consisted of peripheral blood. These receptor sequences come from a man between 60 and 75 years old who had recovered from COVID-19. Both conserved end residues are part of each CDR3. A D gene is named only where the DNA matches it firmly. The size entry is marked missing in some rows and otherwise reads once, few, many or a size class.

d_call,clone_size,v_call,j_call,cdr3_nt,cdr3_aa
.,once,TRBV25-1,TRBJ2-3,TGTGCCAGCAGTCTTGCGGGGACAGATACGCAGTATTTT,CASSLAGTDTQYF
TRBD1,.,TRBV5-6,TRBJ2-1,TGTGCCAGCAGCTTCGGACAGGGAGTTTCATACAATGAGCAGTTCTTC,CASSFGQGVSYNEQFF
.,.,TRBV5-1,TRBJ2-1,TGCGCCAGCAGCTTGGCGGGAGAGAAGAATGAGCAGTTCTTC,CASSLAGEKNEQFF
.,.,TRBV15,TRBJ1-2,TGTGCCACCAGCAGAGATCGGGGATCGGGCTACACCTTC,CATSRDRGSGYTF
.,few,TRBV9,TRBJ1-1,TGTGCCAGCAGCGCCCAAACGACAGGCCATCCGAACACTGAAGCTTTCTTT,CASSAQTTGHPNTEAFF
TRBD2,.,TRBV7-2,TRBJ2-5,TGTGCCAGCAGCTTACTAGCGGGGGGGCTTGGAGAGACCCAGTACTTC,CASSLLAGGLGETQYF
.,.,TRBV28,TRBJ1-1,TGTGCCAGCAGTTCAATGAGGGACACTGAAGCTTTCTTT,CASSSMRDTEAFF
.,many,TRBV11-2,TRBJ2-2,TGTGCCAGCAGCTTAGGTCGCGCGGGGCACGGGGAGCTGTTTTTT,CASSLGRAGHGELFF
TRBD1,.,TRBV7-3,TRBJ1-4,TGTGCCAGCAGCTTAACGGGACAGGCCGGCGAAAAACTGTTTTTT,CASSLTGQAGEKLFF
.,.,TRBV3-1/TRBV3-2,TRBJ2-3,TGTGCCAGCAGCCAAGAATTGAGATTCACAGATACGCAGTATTTT,CASSQELRFTDTQYF
.,once,TRBV9,TRBJ2-2,TGTGCCAGCAGCGTCGGGCTAGCCGGAACCGGGGAGCTGTTTTTT,CASSVGLAGTGELFF
TRBD2,.,TRBV11-2,TRBJ2-5,TGTGCCAGCAGCTTTGGGACTAGCGGGGGGCGGGGCGAGACCCAGTACTTC,CASSFGTSGGRGETQYF
TRBD2,.,TRBV7-2,TRBJ2-7,TGTGCCAGCAGCTTTAGTAACCGTGCGGGAGTCCGGCGCGAGCAGTACTTC,CASSFSNRAGVRREQYF
TRBD1,.,TRBV4-3,TRBJ1-2,TGCGCCAGCAGCCAAGGAGGACAGGGTGACTATGGCTACACCTTC,CASSQGGQGDYGYTF
.,few,TRBV13,TRBJ1-2,TGTGCCAGCAGCCCGGACAGCCACGACTATGGCTACACCTTC,CASSPDSHDYGYTF
TRBD1,.,TRBV6-5,TRBJ2-2,TGTGCCAGCAGTTACTTGGGACAGGGGACCACCGGGGAGCTGTTTTTT,CASSYLGQGTTGELFF
TRBD1,.,TRBV12-3/TRBV12-4,TRBJ2-1,TGTGCCAGCAGCACCCCGGGACAGGGTGAGCAGTTCTTC,CASSTPGQGEQFF
.,.,TRBV9,TRBJ1-6,TGTGCCAGCAGCGTAGATGGGCAGGGGTATTCACCCCTCCACTTT,CASSVDGQGYSPLHF
.,.,TRBV18,TRBJ1-1,TGTGCCAGCTCACCATCTTTCACTGAAGCTTTCTTT,CASSPSFTEAFF
.,once,TRBV12-3/TRBV12-4,TRBJ1-5,TGTGCCAGCAGTTTGGGAAGCGGTCAGCCCCAGCATTTT,CASSLGSGQPQHF
.,.,TRBV4-2,TRBJ1-1,TGTGCCAGCAGCCAAGAGAAGCTGAACACTGAAGCTTTCTTT,CASSQEKLNTEAFF
TRBD2,.,TRBV4-3,TRBJ2-5,TGCGCCAGCAGCCAAGGGGTGAATTGGCGGGAGGAACCCAAAGAGACCCAGTACTTC,CASSQGVNWREEPKETQYF
.,.,TRBV20-1,TRBJ2-5,TGCAGTGCTTCAGACCAGTACTTC,CSASDQYF
.,few,TRBV7-2,TRBJ1-6,TGTGCCAGCATTCCCCTCGGGGGGTCAAATTCACCCCTCCACTTT,CASIPLGGSNSPLHF
.,.,TRBV10-3,TRBJ2-7,TGTGCCATCAGTGGTTTGGCAGGGCCCAACGAGCAGTACTTC,CAISGLAGPNEQYF
.,few,TRBV4-3,TRBJ1-1,TGCGCCAGCAGCCAAGAGAGGGCGGTGACCACTGAAGCTTTCTTT,CASSQERAVTTEAFF
.,.,TRBV7-8,TRBJ1-6,TGTGCCAGCAGCTTAGGGCCAGATTCACCCCTCCACTTT,CASSLGPDSPLHF
TRBD2,few,TRBV7-2,TRBJ2-7,TGTGCCAGCAGCTTAGTAGCGGGATCTCAGTACTTC,CASSLVAGSQYF
.,.,TRBV5-1,TRBJ2-2,TGCGCCAGCAGCTTGGAGGGAGGCTGGAACACCGGGGAGCTGTTTTTT,CASSLEGGWNTGELFF
TRBD1,.,TRBV19,TRBJ2-7,TGTGCCAGTAGTACGTGGGACAGGGGCTCCTACGAGCAGTACTTC,CASSTWDRGSYEQYF
.,few,TRBV18,TRBJ1-3,TGTGCCAGCTCACTGACAGTGACTGGAAACACCATATATTTT,CASSLTVTGNTIYF
.,.,TRBV7-2,TRBJ1-6,TGTGCCAGCAGCTTAGACCGCGTCTCTAATTCACCCCTCCACTTT,CASSLDRVSNSPLHF
.,once,TRBV9,TRBJ1-4,TGTGCCAGCAGTAGGTCAGGCTCAACTAATGAAAAACTGTTTTTT,CASSRSGSTNEKLFF
.,.,TRBV6-5,TRBJ2-7,TGTGCCACCTTATCCACCCAGGTCGCGGAGCAGTACTTC,CATLSTQVAEQYF
.,.,TRBV3-1/TRBV3-2,TRBJ2-2,TGTGCCAGCAGCCAAGTTCGCACCGGGGAGCTGTTTTTT,CASSQVRTGELFF
.,few,TRBV2,TRBJ1-2,TGTGCCAGCACTCTTTCTAACTATGGCTACACCTTC,CASTLSNYGYTF